The next 19 T cell receptor beta chains were all read from a single sample in a study of T-cell reconstitution after alpha-beta-depleted transplantation in children. Preparing the TCRbeta library involved the use of unique molecular identifiers. In TCRdb, the PCR reads were re-called with MiXCR into one record per CDR3 protein. Of some 200,000 distinct CDR3 sequences in the sample, 9.7% were seen once. Sequenced material: PBMCs from the stem cell graft donor, taken from the stem cell graft. Every receptor here comes from a human donor who donated a stem cell graft to a child with SCID.

This clonotype came up many times. The chain employs TRBV7-9 and TRBJ2-1; weak D call: TRBD1 (5 bases). The CDR3 is 15 residues long. The ends were cut back, 2 bases at V and 3 bases at J, with 11 bases in the middle. Germline V CDR1 and CDR2: SEHNR, FQNEAQ (reference sequence). In DNA form, the CDR3 reads TGTGCCAGCAGCTTACCTACAGGCCGCTACAATGAGCAGTTCTTC. Translating it yields CASSLPTGRYNEQFF.

The table lists this clonotype with many counts. The V gene is TRBV20-1, the J gene TRBJ1-1; D is unresolved. The CDR3 extends over 10 amino acids. Germline lookup yields CDR1 DFQATT and CDR2 SNEGSKA (reference sequence). Trimming left V 5 bases short and J 0 bases short, with 1 base between. CDR3 DNA: TGCAGTGCTTTGAACACTGAAGCTTTCTTT. This translates into CSALNTEAFF.

This clonotype was seen many times. The chain recombines TRBV12-3 or TRBV12-4 with TRBJ1-5; D might be TRBD1 (5 bases). V was trimmed by 1 base and J by 7 bases, leaving 17 bases between them. The CDR3 length is 16 residues. The CDR3 reads CASSLGFALGGQPQHF. The CDR3 coding sequence is TGTGCCAGCAGTTTAGGTTTTGCCCTGGGGGGGCAGCCCCAGCATTTT.

This clonotype was observed at least ten times. The chain combines TRBV2 with TRBJ1-2; the D is unclear. Between the trimmed V and J ends, which lost 7 bases and 11 bases, there was a span of 20 bases. Germline CDR1 and CDR2: SNHLY and FYNNEI. The CDR3 has 13 amino acids. The CDR3 coding sequence is TGTGCCAGCACGGGGAATCTTCCTATGGCTTACACCTTC. This codes for CASTGNLPMAYTF.

This clonotype showed up many times. CDR3 region: CASSQGFAVATNEKLFF. The CDR3 DNA is TGCGCCAGCAGCCAAGGGTTCGCGGTTGCAACTAATGAAAAACTGTTTTTT. V gene TRBV4-1 combines with J gene TRBJ1-4; D is uncertain. CDR1 is MGHRA, CDR2 YSYEKL, per germline. This CDR3 is 17 amino acids long. V was clipped by 1 base and J by 0 bases, with 12 bases between them.

This clonotype showed up just a few times. The chain employs TRBV5-1 and TRBJ1-5; 9 nucleotides line up with TRBD1. Trimming took 1 base from V and 5 from J; bases not matched to a gene: 7. The length of the CDR3 is 16 residues. The V gene's germline CDR1 is SGHRS and CDR2 YFSETQ. The CDR3 nucleotides are TGCGCCAGCAGCTTGTTCAGGACAGGGGTCGATCAGCCCCAGCATTTT. Its translation: CASSLFRTGVDQPQHF.

This clonotype was detected ten times or more. The chain links TRBV24-1 to TRBJ1-2; the D is unclear. Germline V lookup: CDR1 KGHDR, CDR2 SFDVKD. The CDR3 extends over 14 amino acids. The V end was cut by 3 bases, the J end by 4 bases, with 11 bases between. DNA of the CDR3: TGTGCCACCAGTGATGGGCGATCAGGCTATGGCTACACCTTC. Amino acid sequence: CATSDGRSGYGYTF.

This clonotype appeared many times. The chain couples TRBV20-1 to TRBJ2-7, with 10 positions matching TRBD1. From germline, CDR1 is DFQATT and CDR2 SNEGSKA (reference sequence). The V and J ends lost 5 bases and 2 bases, in that order; junction bases with no gene match: 15. The CDR3 is 17 amino acids. The CDR3 reads CSASPLEGQGKPYEQYF. CDR3 coding DNA: TGCAGTGCTTCCCCTTTGGAGGGACAGGGGAAGCCCTACGAGCAGTACTTC.

This clonotype was seen many times. The rearrangement joins TRBV28 to TRBJ2-1, with 8 nucleotides matching TRBD2. The germline V gene encodes CDR1 MDHEN and CDR2 SYDVKM. The CDR3 has 15 residues. J gave up 1 base and V 8 bases, and 7 bases lay outside the gene matches. CDR3 region: CASGLGLVSYNEQFF. CDR3 sequence (DNA): TGTGCCAGCGGCCTGGGACTAGTTTCCTACAATGAGCAGTTCTTC.

There are a few counts of this clonotype. The chain carries TRBV11-2 and TRBJ2-1; 11 nucleotides align to TRBD2. The CDR3 loop spans 17 amino acids. From germline, CDR1 is SGHAT and CDR2 FQNNGV. The ends lost 0 bases at V and 2 bases at J; junction bases unmatched: 3. The CDR3: CASSLDLAGGPYNEQFF. The CDR3 DNA reads as TGTGCCAGCAGCTTAGACCTAGCGGGGGGCCCCTACAATGAGCAGTTCTTC.

Regarding this clonotype: One junction end does not reproduce the germline sequence, and a read error may be involved. This chain uses TRBV10-3 with TRBJ1-2; TRBD1 is a possible D gene (5 bases). CDR3 length: 13 amino acids. Per germline, CDR1 ENHRY and CDR2 SYGVKD. The CDR3, as DNA: TGTGCCATTGGGACCGGGACTAACTATGGCGACACCTTC. It yields the protein CAIGTGTNYGDTF.

The table lists this clonotype with many counts. J is TRBJ2-1 and V is TRBV7-3; D is possibly TRBD1 (6 bases). The germline V gene encodes CDR1 SGHTA and CDR2 FQGTGA. The CDR3 loop spans 15 amino acids. Trimming took 5 bases from V and 2 from J, leaving 13 bases between them. CDR3 sequence (DNA): TGTGCCAGCAGCCAAGACAGGAGAACCTACAATGAGCAGTTCTTC. Translating gives CASSQDRRTYNEQFF.

Ten or more counts support this clonotype. The rearrangement links TRBV4-3 to TRBJ1-6; no clear D gene. Between the trimmed V and J ends, which lost 0 bases and 6 bases, there was a span of 12 bases. The germline CDR1 and CDR2 sequences are LGHNA and YSLEER. The length of the CDR3 is 16 residues. CDR3 coding DNA: TGCGCCAGCAGCCAAGACGGCAGTTGGTCTAATTCACCCCTCCACTTT. It codes for CASSQDGSWSNSPLHF.

This clonotype was seen many times. The V and J genes are TRBV4-2 and TRBJ2-5; no clear D gene. CDR1 and CDR2 from the germline V gene are LGHNA and YNFKEQ. The CDR3 has 15 amino acids. Trimming shortened V by 0 bases and J by 5 bases, and 13 bases separated the two germline ends. The CDR3 protein is CASSQDLSTPETQYF. The CDR3 nucleotides read TGTGCCAGCAGCCAAGATCTATCCACGCCGGAGACCCAGTACTTC.

This clonotype was observed many times. The chain combines TRBV18 with TRBJ1-1, with no clear D. This CDR3 has 14 amino acids. The V gene lost 0 bases and the J gene lost 3 bases, with 8 bases spanning the gap. Germline V gene data show CDR1 as KGHSH and CDR2 as LQKENI. The chain's CDR3 is CASSPPGGYTEAFF. The CDR3 DNA is TGTGCCAGCTCACCACCGGGTGGGTACACTGAAGCTTTCTTT.

This rearrangement joins TRBV7-9 to TRBJ2-7; 8 bases agree with TRBD2. The CDR3 length is 17 residues. The V gene end was trimmed by 1 base and the J gene end by 0 bases; junction bases not matched to a gene: 8. The germline V gene has CDR1 SEHNR and CDR2 FQNEAQ (reference sequence). This chain's CDR3 is CASSLEPQRESSYEQYF. The CDR3 bases are TGTGCCAGCAGCTTAGAACCACAGCGGGAGAGCTCCTACGAGCAGTACTTC.

This clonotype showed up many times. V gene TRBV15 combines with J gene TRBJ2-7; 7 positions agree with TRBD2. The CDR3 sequence is 14 residues long. V dropped 0 bases and J dropped 6; count of bases not matched to a gene: 5. Per germline, CDR1 LNHNV and CDR2 YYDKDF (reference sequence). For the CDR3, the DNA is TGTGCCACCAGCAGAGATTTCGGGGGGAGCGAGCAGTACTTC. Translation: CATSRDFGGSEQYF.

To note about this clonotype: This could be a read error, since a much larger clone is one nucleotide away. The genes are TRBV20-1 and TRBJ1-5; 7 bases are a match to TRBD1. Germline V lookup: CDR1 DFQATT, CDR2 SNEGSKA (reference sequence). This CDR3 has 17 residues. CDR3: CCATRDSNAYSNQPQHF. CDR3 nucleotide sequence: TGCTGTGCTACCCGGGACAGCAACGCTTATAGCAATCAGCCCCAGCATTTT.

In its sample, this clonotype was seen many times. The chain carries TRBV5-1 and TRBJ1-1, with D unclear. Per the germline V gene, CDR1 is SGHRS and CDR2 is YFSETQ. V lost 5 bases and J lost 6, with 20 bases in between. The CDR3 is 15 amino acids. CDR3 region: CASSIVVGGTAEAFF. In DNA form, the CDR3 reads TGCGCCAGCAGTATTGTTGTGGGAGGAACCGCTGAAGCTTTCTTT.